This T cell receptor (beta chain) was captured by sequencing in a study of early T cells in non-severe SARS-CoV-2 infection. CDR1 is SGDLS, CDR2 YYNGEE, per germline. The CDR3 spans 14 residues. Trimming took off 0 bases at V and 10 bases at J, with 14 bases between the two ends. TCRdb ran MiXCR on the 5' RACE reads and lists one entry per CDR3 protein. The sample shows approximately 69,000 distinct CDR3 sequences, 12% of them seen only once. Sequences were obtained from whole blood. The rearrangement links TRBV9 to TRBJ2-1; D is unresolved. This receptor was obtained from an adult who was a healthcare worker with PCR-confirmed SARS-CoV-2 infection or an uninfected control (not recorded which). The CDR3 nucleotides read TGTGCCAGCAGCGTAGCAGCCAGCTCCGCGGAGCAGTTCTTC. This encodes CASSVAASSAEQFF.